This is a list of T cell receptor beta chains from one sample in a study of blood T cell repertoires in COVID-19. This table comes from immunoSEQ multiplex PCR, and its TCRdb copy is limited to in-frame clones, with some not included. The sample lists roughly 150,000 clones; around 73% were seen once. The sample consisted of PBMCs or T cells enriched from blood (not recorded which). The receptors shown here come from a woman aged 45-65 years who had recovered from COVID-19. Both conserved end residues are part of each CDR3. The D gene is left open where the match is weak. Clone size is given for some rows only: seen once, a few or many times, or a class if the clone is expanded.

clone_size d_call j_call v_call cdr3_nt cdr3_aa
once NA TRBJ2-4 TRBV28 TGTGCCAGCAGTTTTGCGGGGTTAGCGGCCAAAAACATTCAGTACTTC CASSFAGLAAKNIQYF
NA TRBD1 TRBJ2-2 TRBV24-1 TGTGCCACCTCCACTCCCGACAGGGGGCCACCGAACACCGGGGAGCTGTTTTTT CATSTPDRGPPNTGELFF
NA TRBD2 TRBJ2-1 TRBV28 TGTGCCAGCAGTTTAGTTGGCGGGGGGGGTAGCAATGAGCAGTTCTTC CASSLVGGGGSNEQFF
NA TRBD1 TRBJ1-6 TRBV5-1 TGCGCCAGCAGCATAGGGACAGGGACCAATTCACCCCTCCACTTT CASSIGTGTNSPLHF
NA TRBD1 TRBJ2-7 TRBV7-2 TGTGCCAGCAGCTTAGGAGCCGGGACAGGTGATGGCGAGCAGTACTTC CASSLGAGTGDGEQYF
NA TRBD2 TRBJ2-1 TRBV28 TGTGCCAGCACCGTGAGCGGGAGCTCCTACAATGAGCAGTTCTTC CASTVSGSSYNEQFF
NA TRBD1 TRBJ2-5 TRBV7-9 TGTGCCAGCAGCAATACAGGGGGGAAAGAGACCCAGTACTTC CASSNTGGKETQYF
NA TRBD1 TRBJ1-2 TRBV14 TGTGCCAGCAGCCCGACAGGGGCGCACTATGGCTACACCTTC CASSPTGAHYGYTF
NA NA TRBJ1-6 TRBV6-2/TRBV6-3 TGTGCCAGCCGCCCCGTCAGAACTAATTCACCCCTCCACTTT CASRPVRTNSPLHF
NA NA TRBJ2-3 TRBV21-1 TGTGCCAGCAGCAAGAGTGGGTGGGAGAGTCAAGTTCTTAGGGATACGCAGTATTTT CASSKSGWESQVLRDTQYF
NA NA TRBJ1-2 TRBV7-9 TGTGCCAGCAGCTCGGGGAATAACTATGGCTACACCTTC CASSSGNNYGYTF
few TRBD1 TRBJ1-5 TRBV27 TGTGCCAGCAGTTTGCGGGCAGGGGGACTTTTCAATAGCAATCAGCCCCAGCATTTT CASSLRAGGLFNSNQPQHF
once NA TRBJ2-2 TRBV6-5 TGTGCCAGCAGTTATTCCGACTTCGGGGAGCTGTTTTTT CASSYSDFGELFF
NA NA TRBJ1-2 TRBV5-1 TGCGCCAGCAGCTCAGGGGACCTGGGGGGCTACACCTTC CASSSGDLGGYTF
NA NA TRBJ2-2 TRBV28 TGTGCCAGCAGCCCGGGTATCGTGGCGGAAAACACCGGGGAGCTGTTTTTT CASSPGIVAENTGELFF
NA TRBD1 TRBJ1-1 TRBV28 TGTGCCAGCAGTTTTGATCCACACAGGGGGCGCGACACTGAAGCTTTCTTT CASSFDPHRGRDTEAFF
NA NA TRBJ2-3 TRBV27 TGTGCCAGCAGCCAAACAGATACGCAGTATTTT CASSQTDTQYF
few TRBD1 TRBJ1-6 TRBV2 TGTGCCAGCGGGGGACAGGGGATTTCACCCCTCCACTTT CASGGQGISPLHF
few NA TRBJ1-5 TRBV19 TGTGCCAGTAGCCCGGGAATAGCTCAACCCCAGCATTTT CASSPGIAQPQHF
few NA TRBJ1-5 TRBV15 TGTGCCACGGGGCGAAGCAATCAGCCCCAGCATTTT CATGRSNQPQHF
many TRBD1 TRBJ1-2 TRBV28 TGTGCCAGCAGCTCAGACAGGGACTATGGCTACACCTTC CASSSDRDYGYTF
few NA TRBJ1-2 TRBV28 TGTGCCAGCAGTTACCCGCCTAGAAGCTACACCTTC CASSYPPRSYTF
NA TRBD1 TRBJ1-6 TRBV10-3 TGTGCCATTGGGACAGGGGAGGAATCACCCCTCCACTTT CAIGTGEESPLHF
NA TRBD1 TRBJ1-1 TRBV5-1 TGCGCCAGCAGCCCTATCGGGACAGGGAGGATGAACACTGAAGCTTTCTTT CASSPIGTGRMNTEAFF
NA TRBD1 TRBJ1-5 TRBV28 TGTGCCAGCAGACGCCGGGACAGGACCTATAGCAATCAGCCCCAGCATTTT CASRRRDRTYSNQPQHF
NA TRBD1 TRBJ2-3 TRBV11-3 TGTGCCAGCACCTCTCGACCGGGACAGTCAACGCAGTATTTT CASTSRPGQSTQYF
NA TRBD1 TRBJ2-7 TRBV28 TGTGCCAGCAATGGACAGGGGCCATCCTACGAGCAGTACTTC CASNGQGPSYEQYF
NA NA TRBJ2-2 TRBV28 TGTGCCAGCCAGGGTGGGAACACCGGGGAGCTGTTTTTT CASQGGNTGELFF
NA NA TRBJ2-3 TRBV9 TGTGCCAGCAGCGTAACTCCCACAGATACGCAGTATTTT CASSVTPTDTQYF
NA NA TRBJ2-5 TRBV27 TGTGCCAGCAGTTTAAGTGGTAGCCGGGTGGATGAGACCCAGTACTTC CASSLSGSRVDETQYF
few NA TRBJ1-3 TRBV5-4 TGTGCCAGCAGCTTGTGGGAGAGCTCTGGAAACACCATATATTTT CASSLWESSGNTIYF
NA NA TRBJ2-7 TRBV7-9 TGTGCCAGCAGCCCCGGGTCCTACGAGCAGTACTTC CASSPGSYEQYF
NA TRBD1 TRBJ1-5 TRBV28 TGTGCCAGCAGGGGGGCAGGGGGTTGGCAGCCCCAGCATTTT CASRGAGGWQPQHF
NA NA TRBJ1-5 TRBV4-1 TGCGCCAGCAGCCAAGGCGGCAGTCAATATAGCAATCAGCCCCAGCATTTT CASSQGGSQYSNQPQHF
few TRBD1 TRBJ1-1 TRBV27 TGTGCCAGCAGTTTGAGGCCAGGGGGCATGAACACTGAAGCTTTCTTT CASSLRPGGMNTEAFF
NA NA TRBJ2-3 TRBV3-1/TRBV3-2 TGTGCCAGCAGCCAAGTCCTCTCAGCGGGCACAGATACGCAGTATTTT CASSQVLSAGTDTQYF
few NA TRBJ1-2 TRBV12-3/TRBV12-4 TGTGCCAGCAGCCGCGGCTACTATGGCTACACCTTC CASSRGYYGYTF
NA NA TRBJ1-4 TRBV3-1/TRBV3-2 TGTGCCAGCAGCCACCCGATAGGAGAACTGTTTTTT CASSHPIGELFF
few NA TRBJ1-2 TRBV28 TGTGCCAGCCAGCCGCCCGGGGGGCAAGGCTATGGCTACACCTTC CASQPPGGQGYGYTF
NA NA TRBJ1-6 TRBV5-1 TGCGCCAGCAGCTTGTCCCAGAATAATAATTCACCCCTCCACTTT CASSLSQNNNSPLHF
NA TRBD1 TRBJ1-2 TRBV27 TGTGCCAGCAAGACCGGGACAGGGTATGGCTACACCTTC CASKTGTGYGYTF
NA NA TRBJ2-3 TRBV20-1 TGCAGTGCTAGTCTGGGAGGAACTAGCACAGATACGCAGTATTTT CSASLGGTSTDTQYF
NA NA TRBJ2-1 TRBV2 TGTGCCAGCAGCGTCGACAGGGGAGGGTCACGTGAGCAGTTCTTC CASSVDRGGSREQFF
few NA TRBJ1-1 TRBV19 TGTGCCAGTAGTGAACAGCGGTTGTACACTGAAGCTTTCTTT CASSEQRLYTEAFF
once TRBD1 TRBJ2-5 TRBV18 TGTGCCAGCTCACCTACGGGACAGTCGGGAGAGACCCAGTACTTC CASSPTGQSGETQYF
NA TRBD1 TRBJ1-1 TRBV12-3/TRBV12-4 TGTGCCAGCAGCAAACAGGGGGTCACTGAAGCTTTCTTT CASSKQGVTEAFF
NA TRBD2 TRBJ2-5 TRBV3-1/TRBV3-2 TGTGCCAGCAGCCACGGCGCGGGGGTCGGGGAGACCCAGTACTTC CASSHGAGVGETQYF
NA TRBD2 TRBJ2-7 TRBV7-9 TGTGCCAGCAGCTCTACACCGCGGGGGGGCAGTTACGAGCAGTACTTC CASSSTPRGGSYEQYF
NA NA TRBJ1-3 TRBV7-2 TGTGCCAGCAGTGCCGCGGGTTACTCTGGAAACACCATATATTTT CASSAAGYSGNTIYF
NA TRBD2 TRBJ2-5 TRBV4-2 TGTGCCAGCAGCCCGAGACTAGCGGGGGGAGAGACCCAGTACTTC CASSPRLAGGETQYF
NA NA TRBJ1-4 TRBV5-1 TGCGCCAGCAGCTTCCAGCGAAATGAAAAACTGTTTTTT CASSFQRNEKLFF
NA TRBD1 TRBJ1-4 TRBV28 TGTGCCAGCAGCAAACAGGGGAATAATGAAAAACTGTTTTTT CASSKQGNNEKLFF
NA NA TRBJ1-4 TRBV4-1 TGCGCCAGCAGCCAAGAGGGGGGGAGGTGGGAAAAACTGTTTTTT CASSQEGGRWEKLFF
NA NA TRBJ1-5 TRBV12-3/TRBV12-4 TGTGCCAGCAGTAGACAGCCTCCGGAGACCCAGCATTTT CASSRQPPETQHF
NA NA TRBJ1-1 TRBV19 TGTGCCAGTACACGAGGGGAGGGAGTAATCGCTGAAGCTTTCTTT CASTRGEGVIAEAFF
few NA TRBJ1-6 TRBV6-6 TGTGCCAGCAGTCCCATGGGCAGCCCCTCCTATAATTCACCCCTCCACTTT CASSPMGSPSYNSPLHF
NA NA TRBJ1-3 TRBV6-2/TRBV6-3 TGTGCCAGCAGTGCCACAGGAATCTCTGGAAACACCATATATTTT CASSATGISGNTIYF
NA NA TRBJ1-5 TRBV6-1 TGTGCCAGCAGTGACAGGGGATCAGGGCCCCAGCATTTT CASSDRGSGPQHF